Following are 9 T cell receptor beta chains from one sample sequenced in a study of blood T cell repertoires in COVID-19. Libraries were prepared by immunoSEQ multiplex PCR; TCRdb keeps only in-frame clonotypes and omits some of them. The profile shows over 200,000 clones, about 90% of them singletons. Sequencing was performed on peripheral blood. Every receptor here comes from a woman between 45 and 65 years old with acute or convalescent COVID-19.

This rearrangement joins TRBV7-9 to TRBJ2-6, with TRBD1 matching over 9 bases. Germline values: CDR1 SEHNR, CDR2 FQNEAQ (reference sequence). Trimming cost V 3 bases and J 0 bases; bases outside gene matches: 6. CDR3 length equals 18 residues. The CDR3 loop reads CASSLGTGFFSGANVLTF. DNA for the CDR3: TGTGCCAGCAGCTTGGGGACAGGGTTCTTCTCTGGGGCCAACGTCCTGACTTTC.

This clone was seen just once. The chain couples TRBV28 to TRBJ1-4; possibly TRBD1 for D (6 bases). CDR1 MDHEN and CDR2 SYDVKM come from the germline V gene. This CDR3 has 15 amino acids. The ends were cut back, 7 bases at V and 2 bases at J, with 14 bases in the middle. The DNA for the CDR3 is TGTGCCAGCACCCCCCAGAGGGGGACTAATGAAAAACTGTTTTTT. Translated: CASTPQRGTNEKLFF.

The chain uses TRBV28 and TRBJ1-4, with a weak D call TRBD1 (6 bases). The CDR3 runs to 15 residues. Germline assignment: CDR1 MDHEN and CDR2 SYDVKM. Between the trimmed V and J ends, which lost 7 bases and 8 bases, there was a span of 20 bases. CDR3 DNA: TGTGCCAGCAATTCCCGCAGGGGATTGGGCGAAAAACTGTTTTTT. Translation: CASNSRRGLGEKLFF.

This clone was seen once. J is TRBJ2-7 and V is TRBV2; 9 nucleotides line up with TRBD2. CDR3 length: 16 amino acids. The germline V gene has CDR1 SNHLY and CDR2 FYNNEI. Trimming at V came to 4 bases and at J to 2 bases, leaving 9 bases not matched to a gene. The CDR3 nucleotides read TGTGCCAGCAGTGTACAGGGGCCTAGCGGGGCCTACGAGCAGTACTTC. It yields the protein CASSVQGPSGAYEQYF.

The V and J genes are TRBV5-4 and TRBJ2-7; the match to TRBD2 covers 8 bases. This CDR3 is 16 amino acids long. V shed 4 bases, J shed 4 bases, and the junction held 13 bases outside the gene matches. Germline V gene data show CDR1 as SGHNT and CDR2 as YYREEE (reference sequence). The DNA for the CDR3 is TGTGCCAGCAGCCCGGAGTTGGCTAGCGGGTCATACGAGCAGTACTTC. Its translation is CASSPELASGSYEQYF.

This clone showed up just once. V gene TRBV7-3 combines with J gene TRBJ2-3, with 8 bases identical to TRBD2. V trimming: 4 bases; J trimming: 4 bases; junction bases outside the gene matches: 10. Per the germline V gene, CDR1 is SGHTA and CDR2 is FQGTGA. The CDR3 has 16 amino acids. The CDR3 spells CASSWFREGHADTQYF. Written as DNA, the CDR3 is TGTGCCAGCAGCTGGTTCCGGGAGGGCCACGCAGATACGCAGTATTTT.

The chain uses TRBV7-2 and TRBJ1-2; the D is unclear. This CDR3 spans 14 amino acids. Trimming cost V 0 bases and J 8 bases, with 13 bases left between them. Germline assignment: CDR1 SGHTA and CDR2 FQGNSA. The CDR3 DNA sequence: TGTGCCAGCAGCTTAGCACGAGCACCGGGAGGCTACACCTTC. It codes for CASSLARAPGGYTF.

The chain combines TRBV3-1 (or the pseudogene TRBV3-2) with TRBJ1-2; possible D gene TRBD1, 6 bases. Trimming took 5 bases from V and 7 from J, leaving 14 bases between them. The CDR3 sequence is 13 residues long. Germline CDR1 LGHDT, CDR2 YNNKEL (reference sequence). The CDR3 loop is CASSSRGSTGYTF. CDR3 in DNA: TGTGCCAGCAGCTCAAGGGGGTCTACTGGCTACACCTTC.

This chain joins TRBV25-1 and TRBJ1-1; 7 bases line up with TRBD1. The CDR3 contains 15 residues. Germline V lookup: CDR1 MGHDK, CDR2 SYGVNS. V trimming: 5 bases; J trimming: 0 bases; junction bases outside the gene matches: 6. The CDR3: CASSQGDSLNTEAFF. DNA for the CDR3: TGTGCCAGCAGTCAGGGGGACTCTCTGAACACTGAAGCTTTCTTT.